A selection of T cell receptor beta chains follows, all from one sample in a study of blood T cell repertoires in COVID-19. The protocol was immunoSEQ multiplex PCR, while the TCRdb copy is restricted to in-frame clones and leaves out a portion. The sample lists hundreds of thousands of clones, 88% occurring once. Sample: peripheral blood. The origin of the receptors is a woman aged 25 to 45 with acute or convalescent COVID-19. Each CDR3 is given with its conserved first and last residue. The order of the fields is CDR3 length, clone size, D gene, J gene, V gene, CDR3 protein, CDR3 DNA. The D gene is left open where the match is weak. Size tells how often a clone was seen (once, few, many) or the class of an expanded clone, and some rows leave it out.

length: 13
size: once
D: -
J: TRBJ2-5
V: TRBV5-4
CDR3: CASSPPRGETQYF
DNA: TGTGCCAGCAGCCCCCCTAGGGGAGAGACCCAGTACTTC

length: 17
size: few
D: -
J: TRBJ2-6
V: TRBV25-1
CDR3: CASSEPRQGTGANVLTF
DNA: TGTGCCAGCAGTGAACCCCGGCAGGGTACCGGGGCCAACGTCCTGACTTTC

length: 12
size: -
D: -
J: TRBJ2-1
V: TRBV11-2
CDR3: CASSLPGNEQFF
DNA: TGTGCCAGCAGCTTACCCGGCAATGAGCAGTTCTTC

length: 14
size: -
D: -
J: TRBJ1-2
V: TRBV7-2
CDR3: CASSSGGLGGGYTF
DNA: TGTGCCAGCAGCTCAGGTGGCCTCGGAGGTGGCTACACCTTC

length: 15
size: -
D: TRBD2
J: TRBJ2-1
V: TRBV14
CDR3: CASSPPSGEYNEQFF
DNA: TGTGCCAGCAGCCCCCCTAGCGGAGAGTACAATGAGCAGTTCTTC

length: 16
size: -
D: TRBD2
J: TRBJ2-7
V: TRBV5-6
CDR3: CASRLRTSGIRGEQYF
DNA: TGTGCCAGCAGGTTAAGGACTAGCGGGATCCGGGGCGAGCAGTACTTC

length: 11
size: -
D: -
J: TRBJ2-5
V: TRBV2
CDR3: CASSGQETQYF
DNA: TGTGCCAGTAGCGGCCAAGAGACCCAGTACTTC

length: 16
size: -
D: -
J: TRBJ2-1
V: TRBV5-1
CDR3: CASSLVSPTVRNEQFF
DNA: TGCGCCAGCAGCTTGGTCTCTCCGACAGTTCGGAATGAGCAGTTCTTC

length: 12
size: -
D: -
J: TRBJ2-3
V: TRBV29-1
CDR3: CSAETSTDTQYF
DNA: TGCAGCGCCGAGACTAGCACAGATACGCAGTATTTT

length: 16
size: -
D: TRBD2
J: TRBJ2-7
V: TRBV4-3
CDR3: CASSQHRTSVPYEQYF
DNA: TGCGCCAGCAGCCAACATCGGACTAGCGTCCCCTACGAGCAGTACTTC

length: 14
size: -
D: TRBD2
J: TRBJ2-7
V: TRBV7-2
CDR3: CASSKRELAYEQYF
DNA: TGTGCCAGCAGCAAGCGGGAGTTAGCCTACGAGCAGTACTTC

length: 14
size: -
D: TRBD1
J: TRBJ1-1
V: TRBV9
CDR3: CASSSGSGGTEAFF
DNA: TGTGCCAGCAGCTCTGGATCAGGGGGTACTGAAGCTTTCTTT

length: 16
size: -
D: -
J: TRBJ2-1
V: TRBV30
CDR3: CASEPHRTYSYNEQFF
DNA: TGTGCCTCTGAACCCCACAGGACCTATTCCTACAATGAGCAGTTCTTC

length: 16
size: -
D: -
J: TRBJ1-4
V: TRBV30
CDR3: CAWSVQDGGYNEKLFF
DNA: TGTGCCTGGAGTGTACAGGACGGCGGATATAATGAAAAACTGTTTTTT

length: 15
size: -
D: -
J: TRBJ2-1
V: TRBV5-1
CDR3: CATSGTSSSYNEQFF
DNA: TGCGCCACCTCGGGGACTTCCAGCTCCTACAATGAGCAGTTCTTC